The 25 T cell receptor beta chains presented below share a single source sample, sequenced in a study of patients and donors after allogeneic stem cell transplantation. TCRdb re-derived calls from the RT-PCR reads in MiXCR, one entry per CDR3 protein. The table shows fewer than 250,000 distinct CDR3 sequences, with 13% to 15% occurring only once. The source material was blood, either unsorted or a sorted T cell fraction (not recorded which). These receptors were obtained from a human donor who was either an allogeneic HSCT recipient or a stem cell or donor lymphocyte infusion donor (not recorded which). It is not recorded whose cells these are; they may come from a transplant donor.

Remarks on this clonotype: The junction shows a germline mismatch at one end, possibly a read error. The J gene is TRBJ2-7, the V gene TRBV2, with a tentative D call TRBD2 (5 bases). Germline CDR1 SNHLY, CDR2 FYNNEI. CDR3 length: 13 amino acids. DNA of the CDR3: TGTGCCAGCACACGACCGGACTCCGACGAGCAGTACTTC. The encoded protein is CASTRPDSDEQYF.

This clonotype was seen only a few times. The genes are TRBV2 and TRBJ2-3, with TRBD1 as a possible D gene (6 bases). The germline V gene has CDR1 SNHLY and CDR2 FYNNEI. Trimming removed 7 bases from V and 3 bases from J, with 17 bases in between. The length of the CDR3 is 15 residues. In nucleotides, the CDR3 is TGTGCCAGCAAGGGTTTTCGGCAGGGGACAGATACGCAGTATTTT. Translation gives CASKGFRQGTDTQYF.

The J gene is TRBJ1-2, the V gene TRBV6-1, with 11 positions matching TRBD1. V shed 6 bases and J 10 bases; nucleotides not matched to a gene: 10. The CDR3 covers 14 residues. Germline V CDR1 and CDR2: MNHNS, SASEGT. Written as DNA, the CDR3 is TGTGCCAGCAGCGACCTGGGACAGGGGGAGGCCTACACCTTC. The encoded protein is CASSDLGQGEAYTF.

This clonotype came up many times. The rearrangement uses TRBV29-1 and TRBJ2-7, with 7 bases aligning to TRBD1. The CDR3 is made up of 13 amino acids. Germline CDR1 is SQVTM and CDR2 is ANQGSEA. V trimming: 5 bases; J trimming: 2 bases; junction bases outside the gene matches: 6. The CDR3, as DNA: TGCAGCGTTCCGGGGCAGGGGGCCTACGAGCAGTACTTC. Protein: CSVPGQGAYEQYF.

At least ten counts were recorded for this clonotype. This rearrangement joins TRBV20-1 to TRBJ1-1; D is possibly TRBD1 (6 bases). The CDR3 contains 14 residues. Germline CDR1 reads DFQATT; CDR2 reads SNEGSKA (reference sequence). The CDR3 here is CSVGTHHPNTEAFF. CDR3 nucleotides: TGCAGCGTAGGGACACACCACCCGAACACTGAAGCTTTCTTT.

The V and J genes are TRBV7-8 and TRBJ2-5, with 12 bases fitting TRBD2. Germline V gives CDR1 SGHVS, CDR2 FQNEAQ. The junction had 11 bases not matched to a gene; V was cut back by 5 bases and J by 4 bases. The CDR3 has 17 amino acids. CDR3 coding DNA: TGTGCCAGCAGCGAAACCATCCTAGCGGGAGGGAGAGAGACCCAGTACTTC. Its translation is CASSETILAGGRETQYF.

This clonotype was detected only a few times. J is TRBJ2-5 and V is TRBV12-3 or TRBV12-4, with TRBD2 matching 8 bases. Trimming removed 6 bases from V and 5 bases from J; junction bases left unmatched: 20. The CDR3 spans 18 residues. This CDR3 reads CASSHTFGGRPSGETQYF. The CDR3, as DNA: TGTGCCAGCAGCCATACGTTTGGCGGGAGGCCGAGCGGGGAGACCCAGTACTTC.

The rearrangement links TRBV7-2 to TRBJ2-1; D gene unclear. The CDR3 consists of 16 residues. Trimming shortened V by 2 bases and J by 2 bases, and 13 bases separated the two germline ends. Germline CDR1 SGHTA, CDR2 FQGNSA. As DNA, the CDR3 is TGTGCCAGCAGCTTATCTCTTCAAGGCCCCTACAATGAGCAGTTCTTC. Protein product: CASSLSLQGPYNEQFF.

This clonotype was picked up many times. This chain joins TRBV11-2 and TRBJ2-4; 12 positions agree with TRBD1. V was clipped by 0 bases and J by 1 base; unmatched bases: 7. Germline assignment: CDR1 SGHAT and CDR2 FQNNGV. The CDR3 consists of 19 residues. DNA of the CDR3: TGTGCCAGCAGCTTAGACCGGGACAGGGGGCGGGTGGCCAAAAACATTCAGTACTTC. As protein: CASSLDRDRGRVAKNIQYF.

The CDR3 DNA reads TGTGCCAGCATACCGAATATCAACTATGGCTACACCTTC. This translates into CASIPNINYGYTF. The chain is built from TRBV2 and TRBJ1-2; D unclear. The V end was cut by 7 bases, the J end by 2 bases, with 11 bases between. The CDR3 totals 13 residues. Per germline, CDR1 SNHLY and CDR2 FYNNEI.

The rearrangement joins TRBV6-1 to TRBJ1-6; 7 bases are a match to TRBD1. The length of the CDR3 is 15 residues. The junction had 9 bases not matched to a gene; V was cut back by 6 bases and J by 7 bases. Germline values: CDR1 MNHNS, CDR2 SASEGT. The CDR3 region has the DNA TGTGCCAGCAGGAACGGACAGGCGGGCAATTCACCCCTCCACTTT. Residues: CASRNGQAGNSPLHF.

The chain recombines TRBV6-5 with TRBJ2-4; TRBD2 matches at 11 bases. V dropped 4 bases and J dropped 6; count of bases not matched to a gene: 14. CDR1 and CDR2 (germline): MNHEY, SVGAGI. The CDR3 consists of 18 residues. This CDR3 reads CASSSLRASGRNGNIQYF. Here the CDR3 DNA reads TGTGCCAGCAGTTCCCTCCGGGCTAGCGGGAGGAATGGAAACATTCAGTACTTC.

The sample holds many counts of this clonotype. The chain carries TRBV7-3 and TRBJ2-2; no reliable D call. V was pared by 5 bases and J by 8 bases, with 15 bases between. CDR3 length equals 14 residues. The germline V gene encodes CDR1 SGHTA and CDR2 FQGTGA. CDR3 in amino acids: CASSPGSSSGELFF. The CDR3 bases are TGTGCCAGCAGCCCCGGGTCCTCGTCGGGGGAGCTGTTTTTT.

The V call is TRBV7-9, the J call TRBJ2-7; 10 bases fit TRBD2. The V gene's germline CDR1 is SEHNR and CDR2 FQNEAQ (reference sequence). This CDR3 spans 14 amino acids. V gave up 4 bases and J gave up 6 bases; unmatched junction bases: 6. CDR3 residues: CASSSASGRGEQYF. The CDR3 coding sequence is TGTGCCAGCAGCTCCGCTAGCGGGAGAGGCGAGCAGTACTTC.

This clonotype appeared a few times. The J gene is TRBJ1-2, the V gene TRBV12-3 or TRBV12-4; possible D gene TRBD1, 6 bases. V lost 7 bases to trimming and J lost 6 bases, with 21 bases between them. The CDR3 sequence is 15 residues long. CDR3 protein: CASTERNRADNGYTF. In DNA, the CDR3 is TGTGCCAGCACCGAACGAAACAGGGCGGACAATGGCTACACCTTC.

This clonotype turned up a few times. The chain uses TRBV11-3 and TRBJ2-7; 7 bases match TRBD2. The CDR3 is 15 residues long. Germline assignment: CDR1 SGHNT and CDR2 YENEEA. The V gene end was trimmed by 0 bases and the J gene end by 2 bases; junction bases not matched to a gene: 4. The CDR3 DNA reads as TGTGCCAGCAGCTTAGAAGGACGGGGGGCCTACGAGCAGTACTTC. The encoded protein is CASSLEGRGAYEQYF.

This clonotype was counted at least ten times. This chain uses TRBV28 with TRBJ2-7; D ambiguous. The germline gives CDR1 MDHEN, CDR2 SYDVKM. Deletions cut 5 bases from V and 5 bases from J, with 19 bases between. The CDR3 covers 15 residues. The CDR3 loop reads CASSELRRPTDEQYF. CDR3 DNA sequence: TGTGCCAGCAGTGAACTCAGGAGACCCACCGACGAGCAGTACTTC.

This clonotype appeared many times. The gene calls are TRBV6-6 and TRBJ1-4, with unresolved D. This CDR3 contains 11 residues. The germline V gene encodes CDR1 MNHNY and CDR2 SVGAGI (reference sequence). Trimming left V 5 bases short and J 8 bases short, with 6 bases between. Written as DNA, the CDR3 is TGTGCCAGCAGTCTAGGGGAAAAACTGTTTTTT. It translates to CASSLGEKLFF.

Many counts were recorded for this clonotype. The CDR3 DNA is TGTGCCAGCAGCTTAATGAGCCGAAGGATCACTGAAGCTTTCTTT. It codes for CASSLMSRRITEAFF. The chain joins TRBV11-1 to TRBJ1-1; D is undetermined. Between the trimmed V and J ends, which lost 2 bases and 4 bases, there was a span of 14 bases. Germline assignment: CDR1 SGHAT and CDR2 FQDESV (reference sequence). The CDR3 is made up of 15 amino acids.

This clonotype has only a few counts. The chain is built from TRBV29-1 and TRBJ2-1; D might be TRBD2 (6 bases). CDR1 is SQVTM and CDR2 is ANQGSEA in the germline V gene. The length of the CDR3 is 14 residues. Trimming removed 4 bases from V and 13 bases from J, with 23 bases in between. CDR3 residues: CSVGVGSPEMTQFF. CDR3 DNA: TGCAGCGTTGGGGTCGGGAGCCCAGAGATGACCCAGTTCTTC.

In this sample, this clonotype turned up a few times. The chain combines TRBV6-1 with TRBJ2-7; D possibly corresponds to TRBD2 (6 bases). V lost 6 bases and J lost 5, with 14 bases in between. This CDR3 is built from 13 residues. Germline V CDR1 and CDR2: MNHNS, SASEGT. DNA for the CDR3: TGTGCCAGCAGGCGGAGGGGTTCCAACGAGCAGTACTTC. Amino acids: CASRRRGSNEQYF.

This clonotype showed up just a few times. V is TRBV7-2 and J is TRBJ1-4; possibly TRBD1 for D (5 bases). The CDR3 extends over 13 amino acids. Germline V gene data show CDR1 as SGHTA and CDR2 as FQGNSA. V lost 6 bases and J 5 bases, leaving 10 bases between the germline ends. DNA for the CDR3: TGTGCCAGCAGATGGGGCAGAAATGAAAAACTGTTTTTT. Translation gives CASRWGRNEKLFF.

The V gene is TRBV4-3, the J gene TRBJ1-5; D gene unclear. Germline assignment: CDR1 LGHNA and CDR2 YSLEER. Trimming shortened V by 0 bases and J by 7 bases, and 13 bases separated the two germline ends. The CDR3 has 15 residues. The CDR3: CASSQDPDLRQPQHF. CDR3 in DNA: TGCGCCAGCAGCCAAGATCCTGATCTTAGGCAGCCCCAGCATTTT.

This clonotype was found a few times. The V call is TRBV15, the J call TRBJ1-4, with 7 positions matching TRBD1. Per the germline V gene, CDR1 is LNHNV and CDR2 is YYDKDF (reference sequence). J was trimmed by 3 bases and V by 2 bases; bases with no gene match: 6. The length of the CDR3 is 16 residues. The CDR3 nucleotides read TGTGCCACCAGCAGAAATAACAGGGGAGCTAATGAAAAACTGTTTTTT. Translation gives CATSRNNRGANEKLFF.

This clonotype has a handful of counts. This chain joins TRBV6-1 and TRBJ1-1; 7 bases line up with TRBD1. V gave up 5 bases and J gave up 5 bases; unmatched junction bases: 11. This CDR3 region has 15 residues. Per germline, CDR1 MNHNS and CDR2 SASEGT. In DNA form, the CDR3 reads TGTGCCAGCAGTCTACCAGGGGGTTTTGAAACTGAAGCTTTCTTT. The encoded protein is CASSLPGGFETEAFF.